The 22 T cell receptor beta chains presented below share a single source sample, sequenced in a study of blood T cells in healthy people across ages. For the second PCR, which ran for about 6 to 11 cycles, a sample-barcoded 5' primer and a J-beta primer mix were used. MiXCR was run by TCRdb on the 5' RACE reads, yielding one entry per CDR3 protein. This sample has some 1.5 million distinct CDR3 sequences; under 55% occur once, and the top ten carry less than 5%. The material sequenced was blood. Receptors were obtained from a young woman in good health.

This clonotype was seen only once. It may be a read error: a sequence one base away is much more abundant. This rearrangement joins TRBV18 to TRBJ2-1, with unresolved D. Germline-derived CDR1 and CDR2 are KGHSH and LQKENI. V was clipped by 8 bases and J by 2 bases, with 19 bases between them. This CDR3 is 16 amino acids long. The CDR3 spells CASPQDQDPTYNEQFF. The CDR3 DNA reads TGTGCCAGCCCACAAGACCAAGACCCCACCTACAATGAGCAGTTCTTC.

This clonotype was detected only a few times. J is TRBJ1-5 and V is TRBV6-2 or TRBV6-3, with D possibly being TRBD1 (5 bases). The CDR3 sequence is 15 residues long. Germline V lookup: CDR1 MNHEY, CDR2 SVGEGT. Trimming pared 6 bases from V and 4 bases from J, leaving 16 bases between. The CDR3 bases are TGTGCCAGCAGCCGCCTTAGAGGGGTGAATCAGCCCCAGCATTTT. Protein sequence: CASSRLRGVNQPQHF.

This clonotype was observed a few times. The V gene is TRBV20-1, the J gene TRBJ2-2; tentatively, D is TRBD2 (6 bases). The V end was cut by 1 base, the J end by 7 bases, with 16 bases between. The CDR3 runs to 15 residues. Germline lookup yields CDR1 DFQATT and CDR2 SNEGSKA (reference sequence). DNA for the CDR3: TGCAGTGCTAGAGCTAGACTAGTATCGGGCGGGGAGCTGTTTTTT. It yields the protein CSARARLVSGGELFF.

The rearrangement uses TRBV10-3 and TRBJ2-1; 11 positions match TRBD2. The CDR3 spans 16 residues. CDR1 ENHRY and CDR2 SYGVKD come from the germline V gene. The J segment lost 6 bases and the V segment lost 4 bases, leaving 8 bases of the junction unmatched. CDR3 coding DNA: TGTGCCATCAGTGTATTAGCGGGGGGGCTCGGCAATGAGCAGTTCTTC. This sequence encodes CAISVLAGGLGNEQFF.

The chain is built from TRBV12-3 or TRBV12-4 and TRBJ1-4; D call uncertain. V dropped 6 bases and J dropped 13 bases, with 15 bases sitting between them. The CDR3 has 12 amino acids. The chain's CDR3 is CASRFGPVRLFF. CDR3 DNA sequence: TGTGCCAGCAGGTTTGGTCCAGTGCGACTGTTTTTT.

V is TRBV12-3 or TRBV12-4 and J is TRBJ1-1; a weak D match, TRBD1 (5 bases). Trimming cost V 5 bases and J 3 bases, with 16 bases left between them. The CDR3 is made up of 15 amino acids. The CDR3: CASSTDGTKYTEAFF. For the CDR3, the DNA is TGTGCCAGCAGTACGGACGGGACGAAGTACACTGAAGCTTTCTTT.

CDR3 amino acids: CASSPLGGNYGYTF. Here the CDR3 DNA reads TGTGCCAGCAGCCCCCTAGGGGGTAACTATGGCTACACCTTC. This chain uses TRBV5-5 with TRBJ1-2, with a tentative D call TRBD1 (6 bases). CDR1 and CDR2 (germline): SGHKS, YYEKEE (reference sequence). The CDR3 runs to 14 residues. Trimming took 4 bases from V and 1 from J, leaving 11 bases between them.

This chain uses TRBV9 with TRBJ2-2; TRBD1 agrees at 7 bases. The V and J ends lost 0 bases and 7 bases, in that order; junction bases with no gene match: 3. The CDR3 covers 14 residues. Germline CDR1 and CDR2: SGDLS and YYNGEE. CDR3 amino acids: CASSVEGANGELFF. The CDR3 DNA sequence: TGTGCCAGCAGCGTAGAGGGGGCGAACGGGGAGCTGTTTTTT.

This clonotype was counted between two and nine times. The CDR3 sequence is CATSSRLGTYEQYF. Written as DNA, the CDR3 is TGTGCCACCAGCAGCCGTCTGGGGACCTACGAGCAGTACTTC. V gene TRBV15 combines with J gene TRBJ2-7; no definite D call. This CDR3 has 14 residues. CDR1 and CDR2 from the germline V gene are LNHNV and YYDKDF (reference sequence). Trimming removed 3 bases at V and 2 bases at J, with 11 bases between.

This clonotype has just a few counts. This rearrangement joins TRBV29-1 to TRBJ1-2, with 8 bases aligning to TRBD1. The germline gives CDR1 SQVTM, CDR2 ANQGSEA. CDR3 size: 11 residues. V dropped 4 bases and J dropped 6; count of bases not matched to a gene: 1. The DNA of the CDR3 is TGCAGCGTTGCAGGGGGCGATGGCTACACCTTC. It codes for CSVAGGDGYTF.

Concerning this clonotype: Possible read error: a much larger clone is one base away. The chain has TRBV5-1 and TRBJ2-5, with a possible D match to TRBD1 (7 bases). The CDR3 has 14 amino acids. Germline CDR1 SGHRS, CDR2 YFSETQ. V lost 2 bases, J lost 11 bases, and 19 bases lay in between. The CDR3 DNA follows: TGCGCCAGCAGCTTTAGAACAGGGGAGGATGAGCAGTACTTC. Translation gives CASSFRTGEDEQYF.

This chain connects TRBV15 to TRBJ2-1; TRBD2 matches at 8 bases. The trim removed 6 bases at V and 6 bases at J, leaving 13 bases unmatched. This CDR3 is 16 amino acids long. Looked up from germline, CDR1 is LNHNV and CDR2 is YYDKDF (reference sequence). CDR3 DNA: TGTGCCACCAGACTTGCCACGGGACTAGGTACCAATGAGCAGTTCTTC. It yields the protein CATRLATGLGTNEQFF.

The table lists this clonotype with a few counts. This sequence joins TRBV20-1 and TRBJ2-6; D gene unclear. V was trimmed by 6 bases and J by 0 bases, leaving 9 bases between them. The CDR3 consists of 14 residues. CDR1 DFQATT and CDR2 SNEGSKA come from the germline V gene (reference sequence). CDR3 residues: CSALTRSGANVLTF. CDR3 bases: TGCAGTGCCCTTACACGCTCTGGGGCCAACGTCCTGACTTTC.

The table lists this clonotype with a few counts. This sequence joins TRBV4-3 and TRBJ1-5; the D gene is possibly TRBD1 (6 bases). Trimming took 2 bases from V and 2 from J, leaving 7 bases between them. Germline loops: CDR1 LGHNA, CDR2 YSLEER. The CDR3 sequence is 14 residues long. The CDR3: CASSQYRGNQPQHF. CDR3 DNA: TGCGCCAGCAGCCAATACAGGGGCAATCAGCCCCAGCATTTT.

This chain links TRBV27 with TRBJ2-3, with 8 nucleotides matching TRBD2. The germline V gene has CDR1 MNHEY and CDR2 SMNVEV (reference sequence). CDR3 length equals 16 residues. With V trimmed by 6 bases and J by 0 bases, 8 bases remained unmatched. DNA of the CDR3: TGTGCCAGCAGCCATTCGCCTAGCGGGAGCACAGATACGCAGTATTTT. Amino acids: CASSHSPSGSTDTQYF.

J is TRBJ2-5 and V is TRBV18; 10 bases map to TRBD2. V lost 0 bases to trimming and J lost 1 base; unmatched junction nucleotides: 2. Germline V gene sequence: CDR1 KGHSH, CDR2 LQKENI. CDR3 length: 16 amino acids. CDR3 region: CASSPPLAGVQETQYF. The CDR3 nucleotides read TGTGCCAGCTCACCACCCCTAGCGGGGGTCCAAGAGACCCAGTACTTC.

The V and J genes are TRBV13 and TRBJ2-3; D is unresolved. Germline CDR1 PRHDT, CDR2 FYEKMQ (reference sequence). This CDR3 spans 13 amino acids. Trimming removed 5 bases at V and 4 bases at J, with 10 bases between. The CDR3 loop is CASSRPSSDTQYF. CDR3 bases: TGTGCCAGCAGCCGCCCCTCATCAGATACGCAGTATTTT. Full variable domain (remainder filled in from reference TRBV13 and TRBJ2-3): AAGVIQSPRHLIKEKRETATLKCYPIPRHDTVYWYQQGPGQDPQFLISFYEKMQSDKGSIPDRFSAQQFSDYHSELNMSSLELGDSALYFCASSRPSSDTQYFGPGTRLTVL.

The chain combines TRBV20-1 with TRBJ2-1; the match to TRBD2 covers 8 bases. Germline V lookup: CDR1 DFQATT, CDR2 SNEGSKA (reference sequence). Trimming cost V 0 bases and J 1 base; bases outside gene matches: 5. This CDR3 has 16 residues. The CDR3 DNA follows: TGCAGTGCTAGAGATCCGGCGGGAGGTTCCTACAATGAGCAGTTCTTC. As protein: CSARDPAGGSYNEQFF.

This clonotype appeared many times. The chain joins TRBV6-5 to TRBJ2-1; D is ambiguous. CDR1 is MNHEY and CDR2 is SVGAGI in the germline V gene. The CDR3 sequence is 15 residues long. V was cut by 6 bases and J by 0 bases, with 12 bases left in between. CDR3 bases: TGTGCCAGCAGGCAGACTCTTAGCTCCTACAATGAGCAGTTCTTC. This codes for CASRQTLSSYNEQFF.

This clonotype was observed a handful of times. This chain connects TRBV12-3 or TRBV12-4 to TRBJ2-5; D remains unclear. V was pared by 7 bases and J by 5 bases, with 5 bases between. This CDR3 region has 10 residues. In DNA form, the CDR3 reads TGTGCCAGCAAGTGGGAGACCCAGTACTTC. As protein: CASKWETQYF.

This clonotype was counted a few times. This chain joins TRBV7-8 and TRBJ2-7; TRBD2 matches at 14 bases. In germline, CDR1 is SGHVS, CDR2 FQNEAQ. This CDR3 is 17 amino acids long. Trimming cost V 5 bases and J 4 bases; bases outside gene matches: 10. The chain's CDR3 is CASSTRTSGGSLYEQYF. In DNA, the CDR3 is TGTGCCAGCAGCACCAGGACTAGCGGGGGGTCCTTATACGAGCAGTACTTC.

The rearrangement links TRBV5-1 to TRBJ1-1; D ambiguous. Germline V gives CDR1 SGHRS, CDR2 YFSETQ. This CDR3 contains 10 residues. The V and J ends lost 6 bases and 6 bases respectively, with 6 bases between them. CDR3 protein: CASIPAEAFF. CDR3 DNA sequence: TGCGCCAGCATTCCGGCTGAAGCTTTCTTT.